Sequencing of this TCR beta chain was carried out in a study of CD8 T cells in Susac syndrome. RNA, at about 0.45 to 1 ug, was reverse transcribed with random hexamers. TCRdb re-analysed the immunoSEQ multiplex PCR reads in MiXCR, keeping a single row per CDR3 protein. The sample lists around 150,000 distinct CDR3 sequences; under 97% were seen once. Negative isolation was used for CD8+ and CD4+ T cells, and FACS enrichment was applied to TEMRA cells. This CDR3 is built from 15 residues. Per germline, CDR1 SEHNR and CDR2 FQNEAQ (reference sequence). Trimming cost V 1 base and J 2 bases, with 11 bases left between them.

The chain couples TRBV7-9 to TRBJ2-5; a possible D gene is TRBD2 (7 bases). The receptor was isolated from a human donor with Susac syndrome. Source material: CD4+ T cells from PBMCs. The CDR3 DNA is TGTGCCAGCAGCTTAGGGGGGGGCTTACAAGAGACCCAGTACTTC. This encodes CASSLGGGLQETQYF.